A selection of T cell receptor beta chains follows, all from one sample in a study of T cell repertoires in cytomegalovirus infection. In TCRdb, the reads were re-called with MiXCR into one record per CDR3 protein. The table lists 490,000 or so distinct CDR3 sequences, 11% of them singletons, with about 10% in the top ten. What was sequenced was PBMCs. The receptors originated from a human donor in good health (CMV status not recorded). Some clones in this sample may be carry-over from other donors' samples. The CDR3 runs from the conserved cysteine through the conserved F or W. A D gene is named only where the DNA matches it firmly. Rows give clone size only sometimes, using once, few, many, or a class for an expanded clone.

clone size	D gene	CDR3 length	J gene	V gene	CDR3 protein	CDR3 DNA
-	TRBD2	13	TRBJ2-1	TRBV10-3	CAIGAPSGNEQFF	TGTGCCATCGGAGCTCCTAGCGGCAATGAGCAGTTCTTC
many	-	13	TRBJ2-2	TRBV28	CASSPLRTGELFF	TGTGCCAGCAGCCCTCTTAGGACCGGGGAGCTGTTTTTT
many	TRBD1	15	TRBJ2-1	TRBV28	CASSPQGGVDNEQFF	TGTGCCAGCAGCCCACAGGGGGGAGTCGACAATGAGCAGTTCTTC
many	-	14	TRBJ1-1	TRBV4-1	CASSQGFLGTEAFF	TGCGCCAGCAGCCAAGGTTTCCTGGGCACTGAAGCTTTCTTT
-	-	15	TRBJ2-3	TRBV30	CAWSRGGGQGGTQYF	TGTGCCTGGAGTCGAGGGGGTGGTCAAGGTGGTACGCAGTATTTT
many	-	15	TRBJ2-3	TRBV29-1	CSVEELKLGTDTQYF	TGCAGCGTTGAAGAACTCAAGTTGGGCACAGATACGCAGTATTTT
many	TRBD1	14	TRBJ1-1	TRBV12-3/TRBV12-4	CASSTGARATEAFF	TGTGCCAGCAGTACAGGGGCTCGAGCCACTGAAGCTTTCTTT
many	-	13	TRBJ2-3	TRBV12-3/TRBV12-4	CASRTLRTDTQYF	TGTGCCAGCCGAACGCTACGGACAGATACGCAGTATTTT
-	-	15	TRBJ1-5	TRBV27	CASSHEGSGNQPQHF	TGTGCCAGCAGTCATGAAGGTTCTGGCAATCAGCCCCAGCATTTT
few	-	13	TRBJ1-2	TRBV20-1	CSTHRVTGYGYTF	TGCAGCACACACAGGGTTACCGGCTATGGCTACACCTTC
few	TRBD1	15	TRBJ1-6	TRBV25-1	CASSDLGQGLPTLHF	TGTGCCAGCAGTGACCTCGGACAGGGTTTGCCCACCCTCCACTTT
few	-	16	TRBJ2-3	TRBV2	CASTLDKGVSADTQYF	TGTGCCAGCACCCTCGATAAGGGGGTCTCGGCAGATACGCAGTATTTT
few	-	16	TRBJ2-3	TRBV5-1	CASSESSTGSTDTQYF	TGCGCCAGCAGCGAAAGCTCGACGGGATCCACAGATACGCAGTATTTT
-	-	14	TRBJ2-3	TRBV5-4	CASSRASGTDTQYF	TGTGCCAGCAGCCGCGCCAGCGGTACAGATACGCAGTATTTT
many	-	15	TRBJ2-1	TRBV5-6	CASSSTGLRTNEQFF	TGTGCCAGCAGCTCTACCGGGCTCCGGACGAATGAGCAGTTCTTC
many	TRBD1	15	TRBJ1-2	TRBV18	CASSPPGQGARGYTF	TGTGCCAGCTCACCACCGGGACAGGGTGCGCGAGGCTACACCTTC
many	TRBD2	21	TRBJ2-1	TRBV5-4	CASSLRVKGLAGTRSYNEQFF	TGTGCCAGCAGCTTGCGGGTTAAGGGACTAGCGGGGACCCGCTCCTACAATGAGCAGTTCTTC
many	TRBD1	15	TRBJ2-1	TRBV7-9	CASSLRDRAYNEQFF	TGTGCCAGCAGCCTCCGGGACAGGGCCTACAATGAGCAGTTCTTC
many	-	14	TRBJ2-1	TRBV24-1	CATSEGSSYNEQFF	TGTGCCACCAGCGAGGGTAGCTCCTACAATGAGCAGTTCTTC
-	TRBD2	15	TRBJ2-1	TRBV20-1	CSVPLGSGRDNEQFF	TGCAGTGTCCCCCTGGGCAGCGGGAGGGACAATGAGCAGTTCTTC
-	TRBD1	14	TRBJ2-7	TRBV29-1	CSGRDGTGAYEQYF	TGCAGCGGACGTGATGGGACAGGGGCCTACGAGCAGTACTTC
few	-	13	TRBJ2-7	TRBV23-1	CASSRIDGFEQYF	TGCGCCAGCAGTCGTATCGATGGGTTCGAGCAGTACTTC
many	TRBD1	17	TRBJ1-2	TRBV29-1	CSVEWGTGGSEDYGYTF	TGCAGCGTTGAGTGGGGGACAGGGGGAAGTGAGGACTATGGCTACACCTTC
-	-	14	TRBJ2-5	TRBV7-3	CASSSLGGEETQYF	TGTGCCAGCAGTTCCCTCGGGGGCGAAGAGACCCAGTACTTC